The T cell receptor (beta chain) described here comes from a study of cytomegalovirus exposure and HLA in healthy donors. Study details: The same platform was used for the 110 or so validation repertoires and the approximately 670 first-cohort repertoires, a later analysis reported. Study results and limitations: A list of 164 TCR beta chains associated with cytomegalovirus was given.

Points on this clone: Its antigen remains unidentified.

The CDR3 length is 14 residues. Trimming shortened V by 5 bases and J by 1 base, and 11 bases separated the two germline ends. The germline V gene encodes CDR1 SNHLY and CDR2 FYNNEI. Repertoires were generated with immunoSEQ multiplex PCR, while TCRdb's copy carries only in-frame clones and drops some. The sample includes fewer than 200,000 clones, approximately 89% of them seen just once. The sequencing sample was made of PBMCs. The V gene is TRBV2, the J gene TRBJ1-1; D might be TRBD1 (5 bases). The TCR sequence derives from a man aged 25-45 years in good health and CMV-seropositive. Written as DNA, the CDR3 is TGTGCCAGCAGTTTTCAGGGTTGGAACACTGAAGCTTTCTTT. It is translated as CASSFQGWNTEAFF.